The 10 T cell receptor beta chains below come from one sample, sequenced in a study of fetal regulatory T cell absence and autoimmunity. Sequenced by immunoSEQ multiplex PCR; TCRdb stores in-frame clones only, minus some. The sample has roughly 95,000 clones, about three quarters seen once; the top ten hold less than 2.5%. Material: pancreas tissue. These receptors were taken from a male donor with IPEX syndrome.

The CDR3 DNA sequence: TGTGCCAGTAGTACCGGACGGAACCTCATTGAAGCTTTCTTT. Amino acid sequence: CASSTGRNLIEAFF. The genes are TRBV19 and TRBJ1-1, with unresolved D. V lost 4 bases to trimming and J lost 7 bases, with 16 bases between them. Germline V lookup: CDR1 LNHDA, CDR2 SQIVND (reference sequence). The CDR3 runs to 14 residues. Based on the CDR3 plus reference TRBV19 and TRBJ1-1, the full variable domain is DGGITQSPKYLFRKEGQNVTLSCEQNLNHDAMYWYRQDPGQGLRLIYYSQIVNDFQKGDIAEGYSVSREKKESFPLTVTSAQKNPTAFYLCASSTGRNLIEAFFGQGTRLTVV.

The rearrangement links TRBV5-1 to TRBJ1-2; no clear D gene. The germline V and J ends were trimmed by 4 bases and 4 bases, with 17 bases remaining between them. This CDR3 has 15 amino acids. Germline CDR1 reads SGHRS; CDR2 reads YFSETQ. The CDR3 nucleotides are TGCGCCAGCAGCCCCACCTATCGACGGATCTATGGCTACACCTTC. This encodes CASSPTYRRIYGYTF.

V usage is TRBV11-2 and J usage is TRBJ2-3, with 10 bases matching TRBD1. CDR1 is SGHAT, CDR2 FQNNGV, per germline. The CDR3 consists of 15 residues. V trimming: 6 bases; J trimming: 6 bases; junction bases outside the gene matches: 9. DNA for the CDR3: TGTGCCAGCAGTTCCGGGACAGGGGAGACGGATACGCAGTATTTT. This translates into CASSSGTGETDTQYF.

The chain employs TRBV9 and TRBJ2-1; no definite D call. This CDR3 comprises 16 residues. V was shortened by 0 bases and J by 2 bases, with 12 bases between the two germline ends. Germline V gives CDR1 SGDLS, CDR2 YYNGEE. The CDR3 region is CASSVAQAYPYNEQFF. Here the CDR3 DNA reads TGTGCCAGCAGCGTAGCTCAGGCTTATCCCTACAATGAGCAGTTCTTC.

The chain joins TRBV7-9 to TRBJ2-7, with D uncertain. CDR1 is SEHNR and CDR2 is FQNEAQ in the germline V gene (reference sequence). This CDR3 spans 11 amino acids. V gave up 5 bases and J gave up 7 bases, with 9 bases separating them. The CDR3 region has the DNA TGTGCCAGCAGCCCCTACCGGGAGCAGTACTTC. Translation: CASSPYREQYF.

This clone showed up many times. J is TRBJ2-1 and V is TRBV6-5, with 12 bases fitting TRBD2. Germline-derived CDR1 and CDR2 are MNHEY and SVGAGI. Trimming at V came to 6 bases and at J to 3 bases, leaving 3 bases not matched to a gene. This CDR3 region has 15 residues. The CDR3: CASRRTSGVYNEQFF. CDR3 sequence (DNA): TGTGCCAGCAGAAGGACTAGCGGGGTCTACAATGAGCAGTTCTTC.

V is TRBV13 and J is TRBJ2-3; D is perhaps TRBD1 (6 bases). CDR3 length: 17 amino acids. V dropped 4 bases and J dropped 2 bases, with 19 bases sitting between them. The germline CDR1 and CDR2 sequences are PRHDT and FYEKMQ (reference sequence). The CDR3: CASSSKRQAISTDTQYF. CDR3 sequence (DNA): TGTGCCAGCAGCTCGAAGAGACAGGCTATCTCCACAGATACGCAGTATTTT.

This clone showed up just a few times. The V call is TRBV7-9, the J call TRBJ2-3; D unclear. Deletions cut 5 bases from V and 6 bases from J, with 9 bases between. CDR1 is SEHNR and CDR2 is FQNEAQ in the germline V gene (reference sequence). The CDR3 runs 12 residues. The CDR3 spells CASSPSRDTQYF. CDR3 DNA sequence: TGTGCCAGCAGCCCGAGTCGGGATACGCAGTATTTT.

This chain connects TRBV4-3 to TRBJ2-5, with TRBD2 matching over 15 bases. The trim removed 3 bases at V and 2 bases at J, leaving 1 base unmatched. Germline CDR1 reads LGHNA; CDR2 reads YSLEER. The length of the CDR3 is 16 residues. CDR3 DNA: TGCGCCAGCAGCCACGGACTAGCGGGGGGGCAAGAGACCCAGTACTTC. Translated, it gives CASSHGLAGGQETQYF.

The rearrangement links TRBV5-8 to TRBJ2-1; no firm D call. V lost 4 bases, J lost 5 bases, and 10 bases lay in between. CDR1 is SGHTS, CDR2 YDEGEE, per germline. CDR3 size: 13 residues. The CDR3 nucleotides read TGTGCCAGCAGCCCTAGGGCCCACAATGAGCAGTTCTTC. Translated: CASSPRAHNEQFF. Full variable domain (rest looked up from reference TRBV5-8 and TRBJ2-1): EAGVTQSPTHLIKTRGQQATLRCSPISGHTSVYWYQQALGLGLQFLLWYDEGEERNRGNFPPRFSGRQFPNYSSELNVNALELEDSALYLCASSPRAHNEQFFGPGTRLTVL.